This TCR beta chain comes out of a study of regulatory T cells in long-lasting Graves disease. Time point of the sample: newly diagnosed GD, antithyroid drugs for less than 3 months. With RNA extracted from PBMCs as input, the TCR library was made. Investigators prepared the TCR beta libraries by applying iRepertoire HTBI primers and Arm-PCR of CDR3 regions. In the original processing: Sequenced samples collectively carried roughly 60 TRBV and 14 TRBJ segments. TCRdb itself ran the multiplex PCR reads through MiXCR, one entry per CDR3 protein. The V and J calls and clone size are TCRdb's, not the authors'. Of 450,000 to 650,000 distinct CDR3 sequences detected, about 16% appear once; the ten largest clones hold roughly 25%. These same data were also listed under a study on T cells in Graves' hyperthyroidism and ophthalmopathy. That paper adds: TCR CDR3 regions were first amplified by RT-PCR with HTBI primers.

The receptor comes from a woman aged 35-65 years with Graves disease. This specimen consisted of peripheral blood mononuclear cells (PBMCs), obtained at new diagnosis, from a patient treated with antithyroid drugs.

The CDR3 region has the DNA TGTGCCAGCAGCCAAAGGTCGGGGCCTCCCCAGCCCCAGCATTTT. Residues: CASSQRSGPPQPQHF. The gene calls are TRBV2 and TRBJ1-5; TRBD1 is a possible D gene (5 bases). CDR3 length: 15 residues. The V gene's germline CDR1 is SNHLY and CDR2 FYNNEI. Trimming cost V 6 bases and J 7 bases, with 19 bases left between them.